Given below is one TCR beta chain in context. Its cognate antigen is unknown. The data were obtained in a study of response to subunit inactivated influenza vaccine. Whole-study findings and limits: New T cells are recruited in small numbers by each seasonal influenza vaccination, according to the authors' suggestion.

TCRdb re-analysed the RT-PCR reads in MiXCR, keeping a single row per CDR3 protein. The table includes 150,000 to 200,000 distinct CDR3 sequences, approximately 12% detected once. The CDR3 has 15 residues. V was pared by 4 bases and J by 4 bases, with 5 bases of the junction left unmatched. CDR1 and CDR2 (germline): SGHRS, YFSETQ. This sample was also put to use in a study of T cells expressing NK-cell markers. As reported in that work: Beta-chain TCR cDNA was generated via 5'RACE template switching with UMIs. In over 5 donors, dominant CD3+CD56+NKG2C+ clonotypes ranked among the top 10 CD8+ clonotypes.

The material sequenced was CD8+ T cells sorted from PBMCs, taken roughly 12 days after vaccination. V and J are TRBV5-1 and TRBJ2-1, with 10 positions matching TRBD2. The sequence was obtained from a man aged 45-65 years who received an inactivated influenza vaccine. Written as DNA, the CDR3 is TGCGCCAGCAGCCACAAACTAGCGGGGTACAATGAGCAGTTCTTC. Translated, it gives CASSHKLAGYNEQFF.